Detailed here is one T cell receptor beta chain. Its antigen specificity is not known. This sample was included in a study of monozygotic twins with inflammatory bowel disease (dated by TCRdb to between 2018 and 2020). Looking at the study overall: The full study comprised some 30 monozygotic twin pairs: nine German pairs (four IBD-concordant, five IBD-discordant) and 19 IBD-discordant Danish pairs. Each individual had, on average, about 151 000 unique TCRalpha sequences and 181 000 unique TCRbeta sequences available for analysis. Within discordant pairs, disease-associated traits were sought mainly by comparing IBD patients with their genetically identical healthy co-twins.

A roughly 2.5 ml peripheral blood sample was drawn into PAXgene tubes per donor and stored at -80°C. Without any T cell sorting, total RNA was extracted from whole blood using the PAXgene blood miRNA kit on an automated QIAcube. Deep TCRalpha and TCRbeta repertoire profiling with unique molecular barcoding was performed on peripheral blood of monozygotic twin pairs concordant or discordant for inflammatory bowel disease. For every twin pair, smoking habits were documented, and each individual was categorised as a current, former or never smoker. Library preparation used 5' RACE. Each TCR library was prepared from about 4,000 ng of total RNA. For each sample, cDNA synthesis was carried out in eight separate reactions using SMARTScribe reverse transcriptase. Unique molecular identifiers containing a 6-nucleotide sample barcode were introduced through template switching during cDNA synthesis. TCRalpha and TCRbeta cDNA was amplified by two nested PCRs of 16 and 9 cycles, with bead purification after each PCR. Before amplification, the cDNA was treated with uracil DNA-glycosylase and purified using the QIAquick PCR purification kit. The second PCR added Illumina TruSeq-compatible adapters along with sample-specific barcodes. TapeStation and Qubit were used to check library quality and concentration, and about 5.2 ng of each library went into the pool. Sequencing of pooled libraries was carried out on an Illumina HiSeq2500 single-index Rapid Run using 2 x 100 bp reads and custom sequencing primers. On the authors' methods: MiGEC version 1.2.6 was used for UMI-based consensus assembly, which corrected PCR and sequencing errors. MiXCR version 2.1.1 was used to carry out V(D)J alignment, clonotype assembly and CDR3 extraction. To normalise gene usage, clonotype sharing and MAIT/NKT TCR abundance, the top 1000, 10 000 and 20 000 clonotypes in each sample were analysed. After downsampling to 27 000 UMIs, diversity was calculated as the inverse Simpson index using the vegan R package. Paired Mann-Whitney U tests on discordant twin pairs were used, with Benjamini-Hochberg multiple-testing correction. After reprocessing by TCRdb, each CDR3 protein sequence is one entry, and no DNA is given. The V and J calls follow TCRdb's processing rather than the paper's. This sample's records show roughly 120,000 distinct CDR3 sequences. The ten biggest clones cover 9.5% to 15% of the sample.

The CDR3 starts with the cysteine, ends with the phenylalanine, and has 13 residues. DNA is not on record. According to the germline V gene, CDR1 reads SQVTM and CDR2 reads ANQGSEA. General study outcomes and caveats: Because patients received different immunosuppressive treatments, the repertoires may have picked up extra background noise and variability between individuals. The results gave no support for a single strong signal or clonotype linked to IBD. Compared with healthy twins, IBD patients had fewer clonotypes in common with other individuals, a difference most pronounced in patients showing signs of disease activity. No difference in repertoire similarity was observed between concordant and discordant twins, possibly owing to limited statistical power. TCRbeta repertoire diversity, by inverse Simpson index, was decreased in IBD patients compared with their healthy co-twins. The analysis was unable to tell different T cell subtypes apart.

The sequenced sample was blood. This TCR came from a human donor with ulcerative colitis or Crohn's disease, or a healthy co-twin of an affected twin (not recorded which). The rearranged chain carries TRBV29-1 and TRBJ2-5; no DNA is available, so the TRBD1 call from TCRdb remains unchecked. The CDR3 here reads CSVERSQGETQYF.